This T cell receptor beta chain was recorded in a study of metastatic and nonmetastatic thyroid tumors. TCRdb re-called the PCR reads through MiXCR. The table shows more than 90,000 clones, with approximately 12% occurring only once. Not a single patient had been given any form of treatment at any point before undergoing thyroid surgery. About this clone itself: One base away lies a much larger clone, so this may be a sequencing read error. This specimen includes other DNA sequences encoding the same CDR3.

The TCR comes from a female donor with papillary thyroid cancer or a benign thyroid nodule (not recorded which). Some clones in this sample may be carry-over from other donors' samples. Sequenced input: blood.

This chain's CDR3 is CASSAGLAEYNEQFF. The DNA for the CDR3 is TGTGCCAGTAGTGCTGGACTAGCGGAATACAATGAGCAGTTCTTC. V and J are TRBV19 and TRBJ2-1; TRBD2 agrees at 10 bases. With V trimmed by 5 bases and J by 4 bases, 5 bases remained unmatched. Per the germline V gene, CDR1 is LNHDA and CDR2 is SQIVND (reference sequence). The CDR3 has 15 amino acids.